The entry below describes one T cell receptor beta chain. One junction end disagrees with the germline gene, perhaps due to a read error. Germline CDR1 and CDR2: DFQATT and SNEGSKA (reference sequence). The CDR3 length is 15 residues. This record belongs to a study of tumor and adjacent non-tumor tissue in lung cancer. A modified ARM-PCR protocol with three rounds of nested PCR amplified TCRbeta. TCRdb passed the multiplex PCR reads through MiXCR, listing each CDR3 protein once. Among under 150,000 distinct CDR3 sequences listed, around 66% were seen once. This sample's RNA came from whole unsorted tissue.

The V call is TRBV20-1, the J call TRBJ2-7; 7 bases are a match to TRBD2. The sequence was obtained from a man aged 55 to 70 with small cell lung cancer. Source material: lung tumor tissue. The CDR3, as DNA: TGCAGTGCTTCTTACTGGGAGGGGAATACCTACGAACAGTACTTT. Residues: CSASYWEGNTYEQYF.